The clone carrying this T cell receptor (beta chain) has ten or more counts. Trimming stripped 5 bases from V and 5 bases from J, with 9 bases between. This CDR3 is 12 amino acids long. The sample belongs to a study of T-cell reconstitution after alpha-beta-depleted transplantation in children. Unique molecular identifiers were incorporated when the TCRbeta library was constructed. TCRdb called the PCR reads again in MiXCR, with one record for every CDR3 protein. The sample shows 500,000 or so distinct CDR3 sequences, approximately 32% of them seen only once. This sample comprised PBMCs from the stem cell graft donor, obtained from the stem cell graft. The chain is built from TRBV12-3 or TRBV12-4 and TRBJ1-1; no firm D call. This receptor was obtained from a human donor who donated a stem cell graft to a child with aplastic anemia. CDR3 sequence: CASSLGWTEAFF. CDR3 nucleotides: TGTGCCAGCAGTCTGGGGTGGACTGAAGCTTTCTTT.